A selection of T cell receptor beta chains follows, all from one sample in a study of cytomegalovirus exposure and HLA in healthy donors. Data came from immunoSEQ multiplex PCR; TCRdb stores just in-frame clones and leaves some out. The table records 100,000 to 150,000 clones, about 88% of them present only once. Sequencing input: PBMCs. All receptors derive from a woman aged 18-35 years in good health and CMV-seronegative. The CDR3 runs from the conserved cysteine through the conserved F or W. A D gene is named only where the DNA matches it firmly. The size field is filled for only some rows; it gives once, few, many or a size class.

DNA: TGTGCCAGCAGTTCCTTTCAGGGGGCCCTAAATGAAAAACTGTTTTTT; CDR3: CASSSFQGALNEKLFF; D: TRBD1; J: TRBJ1-4; V: TRBV28; size: .
DNA: TGTGCCAGCAGTTCGGGGTGGTTTACCTACTTC; CDR3: CASSSGWFTYF; D: .; J: TRBJ2-7; V: TRBV27; size: .
DNA: TGTGCCACCAGCAGAGAACCGGGACAGGGTTACGAGCAGTACTTC; CDR3: CATSREPGQGYEQYF; D: TRBD1; J: TRBJ2-7; V: TRBV15; size: .
DNA: TGTGCCAGCAGCGAAGCAGCGGAGGACTCCTACGAGCAGTACTTC; CDR3: CASSEAAEDSYEQYF; D: .; J: TRBJ2-7; V: TRBV9; size: once
DNA: TGTGCCAGCAGCGTAACGTCTAGCAGCAATGAGCAGTTCTTC; CDR3: CASSVTSSSNEQFF; D: .; J: TRBJ2-1; V: TRBV9; size: .
DNA: TGTGCCAGTAGTCGCTCACTAGCGGACTCCTACAATGAGCAGTTCTTC; CDR3: CASSRSLADSYNEQFF; D: TRBD2; J: TRBJ2-1; V: TRBV19; size: .
DNA: TGTGCCAGCAGTCTAACTATAGCGGCCTCCTACAATGAGCAGTTCTTC; CDR3: CASSLTIAASYNEQFF; D: .; J: TRBJ2-1; V: TRBV27; size: .
DNA: TGCGCCAGCAGCCAAGATTCAACAGGGGGGGTTCATGGCTACACCTTC; CDR3: CASSQDSTGGVHGYTF; D: TRBD1; J: TRBJ1-2; V: TRBV4-1; size: .
DNA: TGTGCCAGCAGCTTAGCTTCCCCTCCCCAGCATTTT; CDR3: CASSLASPPQHF; D: .; J: TRBJ1-5; V: TRBV7-9; size: .
DNA: TGCGCCAGCAGCCAAGAGGCGGAACCTGACTACGAGCAGTACTTC; CDR3: CASSQEAEPDYEQYF; D: .; J: TRBJ2-7; V: TRBV4-3; size: .
DNA: TGTGCCAGCAATAGTGAGGGGACAGACTCCTACAATGAGCAGTTCTTC; CDR3: CASNSEGTDSYNEQFF; D: TRBD1; J: TRBJ2-1; V: TRBV28; size: .
DNA: TGTGCCAGCAGTTCAAGTTGGTGGCGGGTTGATAAATCTGGAAACACCATATATTTT; CDR3: CASSSSWWRVDKSGNTIYF; D: .; J: TRBJ1-3; V: TRBV28; size: .
DNA: TGTGCCAGCTCACCACCGACAGGGAGGAATGAGCAGTTCTTC; CDR3: CASSPPTGRNEQFF; D: .; J: TRBJ2-1; V: TRBV18; size: .
DNA: TGTGCCTGGAGTGTTGGGCAACCCTCTGGAAACACCATATATTTT; CDR3: CAWSVGQPSGNTIYF; D: .; J: TRBJ1-3; V: TRBV30; size: .
DNA: TGTGCCAGCAGCTTGCAGGGGGCTCAGGGCTACACCTTC; CDR3: CASSLQGAQGYTF; D: TRBD1; J: TRBJ1-2; V: TRBV5-6; size: .
DNA: TGTGCCAGCCTTGTCGTGGCAGGGGGCATTCTTAGGGGCGGCTACACCTTC; CDR3: CASLVVAGGILRGGYTF; D: TRBD1; J: TRBJ1-2; V: TRBV7-9; size: .
DNA: TGTGCCAGCAGTTTTACTCGCGCGGGTGAAGCTTTCTTT; CDR3: CASSFTRAGEAFF; D: .; J: TRBJ1-1; V: TRBV28; size: .
DNA: TGCGCCAGCAGCCAAGACTACTACGAGCAGTACTTC; CDR3: CASSQDYYEQYF; D: .; J: TRBJ2-7; V: TRBV4-3; size: .
DNA: TGTGCCAGCAGCCTTATTGGACAGGGAGGAAACACCATATATTTT; CDR3: CASSLIGQGGNTIYF; D: TRBD1; J: TRBJ1-3; V: TRBV5-4; size: .
DNA: TGCAGCGTTTGGGAGGGAGGTTCAAATCAGCCCCAGCATTTT; CDR3: CSVWEGGSNQPQHF; D: .; J: TRBJ1-5; V: TRBV29-1; size: .
DNA: TGCAGCGGATTTCGGGCGGGCCAAGAGACCCAGTACTTC; CDR3: CSGFRAGQETQYF; D: .; J: TRBJ2-5; V: TRBV29-1; size: .
DNA: TGTGCCAGCTCAGCGACTAGCGGGAAAGAGACCCAGTACTTC; CDR3: CASSATSGKETQYF; D: TRBD2; J: TRBJ2-5; V: TRBV18; size: .
DNA: TGCGCCAGCAGCACTCAGACAGGGGATAATTCACCCCTCCACTTT; CDR3: CASSTQTGDNSPLHF; D: TRBD1; J: TRBJ1-6; V: TRBV5-1; size: .
DNA: TGTGCCAGCAGCTATTCATCAGAGAACACTGAAGCTTTCTTT; CDR3: CASSYSSENTEAFF; D: .; J: TRBJ1-1; V: TRBV11-2; size: few
DNA: TGTGCCAGCTTTCGCCGGGACAGCGATAATCAGCCCCAGCATTTT; CDR3: CASFRRDSDNQPQHF; D: TRBD1; J: TRBJ1-5; V: TRBV28; size: .
DNA: TGTGCCAGCAGCTTAGACCCGATCCAGGGGAATCAGCCCCAGCATTTT; CDR3: CASSLDPIQGNQPQHF; D: .; J: TRBJ1-5; V: TRBV7-2; size: few
DNA: TGCGCCAGCAGCCAGACTAGCGGGGGCTACGAGCAGTACTTC; CDR3: CASSQTSGGYEQYF; D: TRBD2; J: TRBJ2-7; V: TRBV4-3; size: .
DNA: TGTGCCAGCCGTCTGGCCATGAACACTGAAGCTTTCTTT; CDR3: CASRLAMNTEAFF; D: .; J: TRBJ1-1; V: TRBV2; size: .
DNA: TGTGCCAGTGCCCGGGACAGGGGGCGTAGCAATCAGCCCCAGCATTTT; CDR3: CASARDRGRSNQPQHF; D: TRBD1; J: TRBJ1-5; V: TRBV19; size: .
DNA: TGTGCCACCAGCAGAGATCAGGGGGGAGAGACCCAGTACTTC; CDR3: CATSRDQGGETQYF; D: .; J: TRBJ2-5; V: TRBV15; size: .
DNA: TGTGCCAGCAGTGAAGCGTTAGGGGGCACAGATACGCAGTATTTT; CDR3: CASSEALGGTDTQYF; D: .; J: TRBJ2-3; V: TRBV2; size: .
DNA: TGCAGCGTTGAGGGAGGTTCCCCCTACGAGCAGTACTTC; CDR3: CSVEGGSPYEQYF; D: .; J: TRBJ2-7; V: TRBV29-1; size: .
DNA: TGTGCCAGCAGCCGGGACAGGAATTCACCCCTCCACTTT; CDR3: CASSRDRNSPLHF; D: TRBD1; J: TRBJ1-6; V: TRBV11-2; size: .
DNA: TGCGCCAGCAGTGGGGGGGAAGGCACAGATACGCAGTATTTT; CDR3: CASSGGEGTDTQYF; D: .; J: TRBJ2-3; V: TRBV10-1; size: .
DNA: TGTGCCAGCAGCTTCGGGGGGACTATCTACGAGCAGTACTTC; CDR3: CASSFGGTIYEQYF; D: TRBD2; J: TRBJ2-7; V: TRBV7-9; size: .
DNA: TGTGCCAGCAGCGAGGACTCGGGACTCCTAAGGGGTGAGCAGTTCTTC; CDR3: CASSEDSGLLRGEQFF; D: .; J: TRBJ2-1; V: TRBV9; size: .
DNA: TGTGCCAGCAGTGCTAGCGGGAAAGATGTCTCCTACAATGAGCAGTTCTTC; CDR3: CASSASGKDVSYNEQFF; D: TRBD2; J: TRBJ2-1; V: TRBV28; size: once
DNA: TGTGCCAGCACCAGCGGGGGGGACACCGGGGAGCTGTTTTTT; CDR3: CASTSGGDTGELFF; D: TRBD2; J: TRBJ2-2; V: TRBV4-2; size: .
DNA: TGTGCCAGCAGCGGGGGACGGAGCTACAATGAGCAGTTCTTC; CDR3: CASSGGRSYNEQFF; D: .; J: TRBJ2-1; V: TRBV6-5; size: .
DNA: TGTGCCAGTAGGCGGGGCACCAACACCGGGGAGCTGTTTTTT; CDR3: CASRRGTNTGELFF; D: .; J: TRBJ2-2; V: TRBV19; size: .
DNA: TGTGCCGGCGGGATTATGGGGGACACCGGGGAGCTGTTTTTT; CDR3: CAGGIMGDTGELFF; D: .; J: TRBJ2-2; V: TRBV30; size: .
DNA: TGTGCCAGCAGCGCCGGGACAGGCTACACCCTGGATGAAGCTTTCTTT; CDR3: CASSAGTGYTLDEAFF; D: TRBD1; J: TRBJ1-1; V: TRBV9; size: .
DNA: TGTGCCAGCAGCCAAGATGTGGACAGGGGGAATCAGCCCCAGCATTTT; CDR3: CASSQDVDRGNQPQHF; D: TRBD1; J: TRBJ1-5; V: TRBV4-2; size: .